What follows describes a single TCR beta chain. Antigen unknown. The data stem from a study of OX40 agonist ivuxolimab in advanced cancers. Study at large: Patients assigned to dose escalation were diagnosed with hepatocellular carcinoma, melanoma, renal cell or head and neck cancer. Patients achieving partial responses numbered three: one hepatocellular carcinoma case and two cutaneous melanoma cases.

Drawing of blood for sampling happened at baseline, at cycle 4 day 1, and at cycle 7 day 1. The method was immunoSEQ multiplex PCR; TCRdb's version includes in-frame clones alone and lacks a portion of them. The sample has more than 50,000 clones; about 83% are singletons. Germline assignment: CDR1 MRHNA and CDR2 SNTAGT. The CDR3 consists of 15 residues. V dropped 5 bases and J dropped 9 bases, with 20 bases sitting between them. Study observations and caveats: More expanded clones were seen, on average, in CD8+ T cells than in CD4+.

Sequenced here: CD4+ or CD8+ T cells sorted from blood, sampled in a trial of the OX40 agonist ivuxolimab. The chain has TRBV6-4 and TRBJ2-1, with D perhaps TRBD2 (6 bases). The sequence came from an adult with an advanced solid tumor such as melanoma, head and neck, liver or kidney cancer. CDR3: CASSPRTTGRGEQFF. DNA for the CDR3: TGTGCCAGCAGTCCTCGGACTACCGGAAGAGGTGAGCAGTTCTTC.